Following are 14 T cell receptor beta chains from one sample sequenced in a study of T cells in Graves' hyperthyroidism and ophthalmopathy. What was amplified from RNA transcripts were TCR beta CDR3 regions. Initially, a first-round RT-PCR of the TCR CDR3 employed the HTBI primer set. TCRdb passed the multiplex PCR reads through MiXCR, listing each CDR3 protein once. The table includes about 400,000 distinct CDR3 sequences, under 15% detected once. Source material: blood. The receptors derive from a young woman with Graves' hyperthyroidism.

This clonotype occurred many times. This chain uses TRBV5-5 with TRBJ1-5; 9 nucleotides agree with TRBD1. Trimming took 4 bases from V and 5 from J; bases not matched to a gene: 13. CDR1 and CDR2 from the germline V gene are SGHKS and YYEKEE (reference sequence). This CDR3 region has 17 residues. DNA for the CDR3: TGTGCCAGCAGCGTAAACCCGGGACAGGGAAGGGATCAGCCCCAGCATTTT. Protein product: CASSVNPGQGRDQPQHF.

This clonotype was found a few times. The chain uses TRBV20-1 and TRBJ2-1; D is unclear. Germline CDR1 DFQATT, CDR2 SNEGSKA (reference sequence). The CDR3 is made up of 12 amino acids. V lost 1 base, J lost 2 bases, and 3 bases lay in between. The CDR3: CSARAAYNEQFF. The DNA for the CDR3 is TGCAGTGCTAGAGCAGCCTACAATGAGCAGTTCTTC.

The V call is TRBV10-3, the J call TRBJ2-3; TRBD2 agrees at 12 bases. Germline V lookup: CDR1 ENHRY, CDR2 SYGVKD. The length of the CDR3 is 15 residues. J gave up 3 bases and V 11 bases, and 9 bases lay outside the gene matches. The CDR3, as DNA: TGTGCCTTCTCTAGCGGGAGGGCCGGGACAGATACGCAGTATTTT. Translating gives CAFSSGRAGTDTQYF.

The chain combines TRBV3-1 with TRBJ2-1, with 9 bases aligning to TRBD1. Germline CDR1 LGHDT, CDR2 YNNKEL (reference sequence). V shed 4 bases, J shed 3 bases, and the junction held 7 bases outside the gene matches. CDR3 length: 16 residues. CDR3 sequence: CASSRNTGGDYNEQFF. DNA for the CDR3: TGTGCCAGCAGCCGAAATACAGGGGGCGACTACAATGAGCAGTTCTTC.

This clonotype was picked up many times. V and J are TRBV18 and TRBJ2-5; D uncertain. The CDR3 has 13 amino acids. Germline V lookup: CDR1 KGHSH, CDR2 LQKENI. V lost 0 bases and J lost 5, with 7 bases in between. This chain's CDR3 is CASSPPVTETQYF. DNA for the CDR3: TGTGCCAGCTCACCACCGGTAACGGAGACCCAGTACTTC.

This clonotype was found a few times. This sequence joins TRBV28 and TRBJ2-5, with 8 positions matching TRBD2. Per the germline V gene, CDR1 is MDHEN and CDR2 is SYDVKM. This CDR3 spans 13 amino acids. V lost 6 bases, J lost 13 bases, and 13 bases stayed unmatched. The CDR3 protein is CASRSTSGGSLYF. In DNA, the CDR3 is TGTGCCAGCAGATCTACCTCGGGGGGGAGTCTGTACTTC.

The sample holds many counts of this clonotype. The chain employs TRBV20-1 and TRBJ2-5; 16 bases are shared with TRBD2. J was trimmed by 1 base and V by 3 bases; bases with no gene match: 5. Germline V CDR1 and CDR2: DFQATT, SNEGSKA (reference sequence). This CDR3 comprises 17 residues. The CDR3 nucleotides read TGCAGTGCTAGCGGGACTAGCGGGAGGGCCTCCCAAGAGACCCAGTACTTC. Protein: CSASGTSGRASQETQYF.

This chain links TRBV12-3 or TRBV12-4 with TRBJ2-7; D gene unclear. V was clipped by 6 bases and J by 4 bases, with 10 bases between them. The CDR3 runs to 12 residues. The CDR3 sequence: CASSLNRYEQYF. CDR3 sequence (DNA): TGTGCCAGCAGCTTAAACAGATACGAGCAGTACTTC.

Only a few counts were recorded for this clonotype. The CDR3: CSASGGVGMGRDEQFF. The CDR3 bases are TGCAGTGCTTCCGGCGGTGTGGGGATGGGTAGAGATGAGCAGTTCTTC. V and J are TRBV20-1 and TRBJ2-1; D gene ambiguous. Trimming cost V 5 bases and J 8 bases, with 25 bases left between them. Germline V gene sequence: CDR1 DFQATT, CDR2 SNEGSKA (reference sequence). This CDR3 has 16 residues.

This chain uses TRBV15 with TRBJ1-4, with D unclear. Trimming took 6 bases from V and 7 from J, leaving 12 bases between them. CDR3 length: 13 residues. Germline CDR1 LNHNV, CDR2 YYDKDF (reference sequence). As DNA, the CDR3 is TGTGCCACCAGGATACAAGGACGTGAAAAACTGTTTTTT. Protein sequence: CATRIQGREKLFF.

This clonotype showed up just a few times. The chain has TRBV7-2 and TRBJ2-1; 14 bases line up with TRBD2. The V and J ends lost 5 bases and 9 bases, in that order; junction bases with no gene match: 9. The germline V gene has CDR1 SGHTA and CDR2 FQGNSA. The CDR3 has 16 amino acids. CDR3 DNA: TGTGCCAGCAGCCAAATGGGACTAGCGGGGGCGGGTGAGCAGTTCTTC. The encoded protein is CASSQMGLAGAGEQFF. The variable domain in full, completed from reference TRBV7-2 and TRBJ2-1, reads GAGVSQSPSNKVTEKGKDVELRCDPISGHTALYWYRQSLGQGLEFLIYFQGNSAPDKSGLPSDRFSAERTGGSVSTLTIQRTQQEDSAVYLCASSQMGLAGAGEQFFGPGTRLTVL.

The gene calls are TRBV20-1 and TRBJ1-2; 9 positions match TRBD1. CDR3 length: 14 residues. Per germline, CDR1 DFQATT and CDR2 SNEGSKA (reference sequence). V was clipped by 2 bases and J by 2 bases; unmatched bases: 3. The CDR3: CSARPGQGNYGYTF. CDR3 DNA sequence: TGCAGTGCTAGACCCGGACAGGGGAACTATGGCTACACCTTC.

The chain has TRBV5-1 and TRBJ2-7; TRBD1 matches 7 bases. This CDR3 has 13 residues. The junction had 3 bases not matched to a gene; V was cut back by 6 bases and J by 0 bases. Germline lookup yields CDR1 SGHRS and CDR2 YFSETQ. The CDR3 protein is CASMKGASYEQYF. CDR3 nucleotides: TGCGCCAGCATGAAGGGGGCCTCCTACGAGCAGTACTTC.

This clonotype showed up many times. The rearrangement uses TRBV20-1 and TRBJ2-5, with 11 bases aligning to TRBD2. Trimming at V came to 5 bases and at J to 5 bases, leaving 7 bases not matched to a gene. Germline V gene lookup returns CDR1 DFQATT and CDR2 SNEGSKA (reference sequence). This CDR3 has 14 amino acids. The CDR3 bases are TGCAGTGCTGCTAGCGGGAGGCCAGGGGAGACCCAGTACTTC. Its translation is CSAASGRPGETQYF.